This T cell receptor (beta chain) was observed in a study of beta chain features in type 1 diabetes. Turning to the study itself: Cell yields, gender and age were similar in healthy donors and patients. Study outcomes and limitations: When Type 1 diabetes patients were examined, their TCRB CDR3s proved moderately but significantly shorter in all four CD4+ subsets. Cells with high TCR expression could be over-represented by cDNA sequencing.

Investigators reverse transcribed all isolated RNA, so they sequenced expressed TCRB transcripts. Repertoires were generated with immunoSEQ multiplex PCR, while TCRdb's copy carries only in-frame clones and drops some. This table has around 200,000 clones, about 13% appearing once. This clone was seen more than once but under ten times. Its cognate antigen is unknown. Germline V CDR1 and CDR2: SGHTA, FQGNSA. V dropped 3 bases and J dropped 0 bases, with 9 bases sitting between them. There are 15 residues in the CDR3. The sequence was collected from a woman younger than 30 in good health. The material sequenced was central memory CD4+ T cells from blood. The V gene is TRBV7-2, the J gene TRBJ2-1; D is unclear. The CDR3 DNA sequence: TGTGCCAGCAGCTTGTCTTCCAGCTCCTACAATGAGCAGTTCTTC. Residues: CASSLSSSSYNEQFF.